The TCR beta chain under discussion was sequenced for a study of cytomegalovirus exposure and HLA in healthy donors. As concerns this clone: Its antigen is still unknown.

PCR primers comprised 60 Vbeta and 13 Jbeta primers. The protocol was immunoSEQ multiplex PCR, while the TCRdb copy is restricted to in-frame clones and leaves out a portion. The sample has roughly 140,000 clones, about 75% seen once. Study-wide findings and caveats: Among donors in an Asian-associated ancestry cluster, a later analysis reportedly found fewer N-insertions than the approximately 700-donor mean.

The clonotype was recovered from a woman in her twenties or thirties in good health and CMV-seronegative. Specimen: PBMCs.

The CDR3 reads CASSLGLHYEQYF. CDR3 coding DNA: TGTGCCAGCAGCTTGGGACTCCACTACGAGCAGTACTTC. The chain uses TRBV5-4 and TRBJ2-7; D is unclear. The ends were cut back, 0 bases at V and 3 bases at J, with 7 bases in the middle. CDR3 size: 13 residues. Germline CDR1 and CDR2: SGHNT and YYREEE (reference sequence). Using reference TRBV5-4 and TRBJ2-7 for the parts outside the CDR3, the full variable domain is ETGVTQSPTHLIKTRGQQVTLRCSSQSGHNTVSWYQQALGQGPQFIFQYYREEENGRGNFPPRFSGLQFPNYSSELNVNALELDDSALYLCASSLGLHYEQYFGPGTRLTVT.